This T cell receptor beta chain was identified in a study of T cell repertoires in cytomegalovirus infection. Study-level information: Based on public TCR beta signatures, there were indications of CMV infection and of a matching HLA type. Study-level results: The ex vivo response was dominated by HLA-C-restricted CMV-specific TCR beta clonotypes.

This clonotype has at least ten counts. The antigen is unknown. TCRdb re-called the reads through MiXCR, storing one row per CDR3 protein. The sample carries 900,000 to 950,000 distinct CDR3 sequences, about a third recorded once. The CDR3 covers 17 residues. Deletions cut 3 bases from V and 0 bases from J, with 15 bases between. The specimen was cultured CD8+ T cells from PBMCs, collected from culture after CMV antigen stimulation. The chain couples TRBV12-3 or TRBV12-4 to TRBJ1-5; D is unclear. The sequence was obtained from a human donor in good health (CMV status not recorded). Some clones in this sample may be carry-over from other donors' samples. The CDR3 here is CASSFRSRRYSNQPQHF. The CDR3 DNA reads as TGTGCCAGCAGTTTTCGAAGCCGGAGATATAGCAATCAGCCCCAGCATTTT.